Detailed here is one T cell receptor (beta chain). This specimen comes from a study of blood T cell repertoires in COVID-19. Whole-study context: The cDNA or gDNA used as material had been derived from T cells, B-cell-depleted T cells, or PBMCs.

Only in-frame clones appear in the TCRdb table, and some are missing; sequencing was by immunoSEQ multiplex PCR. Here the sample spans under 130,000 clones, around four fifths being singletons. Germline V lookup: CDR1 WSHSY, CDR2 SAAADI. This CDR3 region has 14 residues. The V end lost 3 bases, the J end lost 9 bases, and 14 bases lay between the germline ends. The sequenced sample consisted of peripheral blood. V is TRBV10-2 and J is TRBJ1-4, with D possibly matching TRBD1 (6 bases). This TCR was sampled from a woman aged 70-85 years with acute or convalescent COVID-19. In DNA form, the CDR3 reads TGCGCCAGCAGTGATGGTCTGGGACAACAAAAACTGTTTTTT. It specifies CASSDGLGQQKLFF.